The clone carrying this T cell receptor beta chain occurred many times. Antigen: not known. Patients were aged 18 to 65, had disease duration under 2 months, and had newly diagnosed hyperthyroidism. This sample holds PBMCs from 9.5 to 10 ml fresh peripheral blood. Authors of the study amplified TCR beta CDR3 regions from RNA transcripts. RT-PCR in the first round (using the HTBI primer set) targeted the TCR CDR3. TCRdb fed the multiplex PCR reads into MiXCR, producing one record per CDR3 protein. The table has about 590,000 distinct CDR3 sequences, 15% to 17% seen once; the top ten hold 7.3%. This sample is part of a study of T cells in Graves' hyperthyroidism and ophthalmopathy. Whole-study findings and limits: Using 13 V-J features, a model discriminated ophthalmopathy from stable hyperthyroidism. Blood shared most expanded thyroid clonotypes above 0.001.

Trimming at V came to 2 bases and at J to 0 bases, leaving 4 bases not matched to a gene. Germline CDR1 reads SGHAT; CDR2 reads FQNNGV. This CDR3 is 16 amino acids long. The sample comprised blood. The J gene is TRBJ2-1, the V gene TRBV11-2, with 7 bases that match TRBD2. The sequence was obtained from a woman in her twenties or thirties with Graves' hyperthyroidism. CDR3 sequence: CASSLWGGSSYNEQFF. CDR3 DNA sequence: TGTGCCAGCAGCTTATGGGGCGGGAGCTCCTACAATGAGCAGTTCTTC.